Below are 8 T cell receptor beta chains sequenced from a single sample in a study of T-cell memory formation after mild COVID-19. Each CDR3 protein is one row after TCRdb ran MiXCR on the 5' RACE reads. The data hold 350,000 to 450,000 distinct CDR3 sequences, with around 18% observed a single time. The specimen sequenced was PBMCs or a T cell subset sorted from them (not recorded which). These receptors were taken from an adult woman who had mild COVID-19 (a few samples of this study predate the infection). Cell type and time point are not known.

The chain carries TRBV18 and TRBJ2-7, with 7 nucleotides matching TRBD1. The CDR3 runs 16 residues. CDR1 and CDR2 from the germline V gene are KGHSH and LQKENI. Trimming cost V 3 bases and J 3 bases; bases outside gene matches: 11. CDR3 loop: CASSPVVARDSYEQYF. The DNA for the CDR3 is TGTGCCAGCTCACCCGTAGTGGCCCGGGACAGCTACGAGCAGTACTTC.

V usage is TRBV2 and J usage is TRBJ2-2, with TRBD2 matching 12 bases. V lost 5 bases and J lost 5; bases outside the gene matches: 3. Germline lookup yields CDR1 SNHLY and CDR2 FYNNEI. The CDR3 is 15 amino acids. CDR3 sequence (DNA): TGTGCCAGCAGTCGGACTAGCGGGACTACCGGGGAGCTGTTTTTT. This sequence encodes CASSRTSGTTGELFF. The full variable domain, completed using reference TRBV2 and TRBJ2-2, is EPEVTQTPSHQVTQMGQEVILRCVPISNHLYFYWYRQILGQKVEFLVSFYNNEISEKSEIFDDQFSVERPDGSNFTLKIRSTKLEDSAMYFCASSRTSGTTGELFFGEGSRLTVL.

This clonotype came up a few times. V gene TRBV29-1 combines with J gene TRBJ1-4, with TRBD1 identical over 7 bases. The germline gives CDR1 SQVTM, CDR2 ANQGSEA. This CDR3 spans 14 amino acids. The trim removed 4 bases at V and 0 bases at J, leaving 2 bases unmatched. CDR3 in amino acids: CSVGGQATNEKLFF. CDR3 sequence (DNA): TGCAGCGTTGGAGGACAGGCAACTAATGAAAAACTGTTTTTT. Full variable domain (remainder filled in from reference TRBV29-1 and TRBJ1-4): SAVISQKPSRDICQRGTSLTIQCQVDSQVTMMFWYRQQPGQSLTLIATANQGSEATYESGFVIDKFPISRPNLTFSTLTVSNMSPEDSSIYLCSVGGQATNEKLFFGSGTQLSVL.

This clonotype was recorded a few times. The genes are TRBV15 and TRBJ2-2; D gene uncertain. There are 13 residues in the CDR3. Trimming left V 0 bases short and J 5 bases short, with 4 bases between. Germline values: CDR1 LNHNV, CDR2 YYDKDF (reference sequence). DNA of the CDR3: TGTGCCACCAGCAGAGATAGAACCGGGGAGCTGTTTTTT. Translation gives CATSRDRTGELFF.

This clonotype showed up just a few times. The CDR3 region is CASSQAGQSYGYTF. CDR3 nucleotide sequence: TGTGCCAGCAGCCAGGCGGGACAGTCTTATGGCTACACCTTC. The chain carries TRBV4-2 and TRBJ1-2; 7 bases are a match to TRBD1. Germline assignment: CDR1 LGHNA and CDR2 YNFKEQ. With V trimmed by 3 bases and J by 5 bases, 6 bases remained unmatched. CDR3 length: 14 residues.

This clonotype was counted a single time. The V gene is TRBV24-1, the J gene TRBJ2-2; possibly TRBD2 for D (6 bases). CDR3 length: 16 amino acids. Trimming cost V 1 base and J 3 bases, with 11 bases left between them. Germline CDR1 is KGHDR and CDR2 is SFDVKD. The CDR3 is CATSDFTGADTGELFF. In DNA form, the CDR3 reads TGTGCCACCAGTGATTTCACGGGAGCAGACACCGGGGAGCTGTTTTTT.

This chain uses TRBV3-1 with TRBJ2-1; D possibly corresponds to TRBD2 (6 bases). The V gene lost 4 bases and the J gene lost 8 bases, with 18 bases spanning the gap. The length of the CDR3 is 15 residues. Germline V lookup: CDR1 LGHDT, CDR2 YNNKEL (reference sequence). The CDR3 nucleotides read TGTGCCAGCAGCCTCCGGGCGGGCTGGGGGGATGAGCAGTTCTTC. This codes for CASSLRAGWGDEQFF.

This chain uses TRBV24-1 with TRBJ2-1; a possible D gene is TRBD1 (6 bases). The CDR3 is 15 amino acids. V lost 4 bases and J 4 bases, leaving 13 bases between the germline ends. Germline loops: CDR1 KGHDR, CDR2 SFDVKD. The CDR3 here is CATSETGQGYNEQFF. The CDR3 DNA reads as TGTGCCACCAGTGAGACGGGACAAGGTTACAATGAGCAGTTCTTC.